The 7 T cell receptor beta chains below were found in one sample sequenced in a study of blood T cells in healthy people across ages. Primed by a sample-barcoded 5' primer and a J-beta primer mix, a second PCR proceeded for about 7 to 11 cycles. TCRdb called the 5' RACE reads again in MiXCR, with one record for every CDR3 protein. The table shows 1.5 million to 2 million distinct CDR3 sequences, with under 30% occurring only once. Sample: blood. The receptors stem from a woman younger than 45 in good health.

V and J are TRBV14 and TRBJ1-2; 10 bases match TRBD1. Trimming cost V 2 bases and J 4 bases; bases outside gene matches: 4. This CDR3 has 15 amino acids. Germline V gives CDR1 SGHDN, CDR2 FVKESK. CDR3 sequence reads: CASSQTRDRGYGYTF. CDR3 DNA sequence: TGTGCCAGCAGCCAAACCCGGGACAGGGGCTATGGCTACACCTTC. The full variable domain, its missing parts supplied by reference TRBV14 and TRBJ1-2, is EAGVTQFPSHSVIEKGQTVTLRCDPISGHDNLYWYRRVMGKEIKFLLHFVKESKQDESGMPNNRFLAERTGGTYSTLKVQPAELEDSGVYFCASSQTRDRGYGYTFGSGTRLTVV.

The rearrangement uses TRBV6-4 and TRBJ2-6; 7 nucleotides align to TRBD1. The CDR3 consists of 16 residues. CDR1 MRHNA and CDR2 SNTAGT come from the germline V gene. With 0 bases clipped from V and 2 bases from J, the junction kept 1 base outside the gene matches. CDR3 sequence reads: CASSDSGGAGANVLTF. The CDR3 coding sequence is TGTGCCAGCAGTGACTCAGGGGGCGCTGGGGCCAACGTCCTGACTTTC.

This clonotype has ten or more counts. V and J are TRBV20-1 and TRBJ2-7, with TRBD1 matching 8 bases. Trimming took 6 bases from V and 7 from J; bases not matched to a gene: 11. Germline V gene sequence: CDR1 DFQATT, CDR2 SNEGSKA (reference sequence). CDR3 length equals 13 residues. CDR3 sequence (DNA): TGCAGTGCCGACAGGGGTTTGCGTGATGAGCAGTACTTC. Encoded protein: CSADRGLRDEQYF.

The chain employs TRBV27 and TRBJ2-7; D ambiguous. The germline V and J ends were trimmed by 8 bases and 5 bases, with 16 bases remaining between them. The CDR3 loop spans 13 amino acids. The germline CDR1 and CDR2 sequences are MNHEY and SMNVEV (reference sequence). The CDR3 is CASGRHQVDEQYF. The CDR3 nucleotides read TGTGCCAGCGGACGCCACCAGGTGGACGAGCAGTACTTC.

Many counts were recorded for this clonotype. CDR3 sequence reads: CASGDRAASGTEAFF. The DNA of the CDR3 is TGTGCCAGCGGAGACAGGGCTGCGTCCGGAACTGAAGCTTTCTTT. The chain has TRBV6-5 and TRBJ1-1, with 7 positions matching TRBD1. CDR1 is MNHEY and CDR2 is SVGAGI in the germline V gene. V lost 8 bases, J lost 5 bases, and 14 bases stayed unmatched. This CDR3 has 15 residues.

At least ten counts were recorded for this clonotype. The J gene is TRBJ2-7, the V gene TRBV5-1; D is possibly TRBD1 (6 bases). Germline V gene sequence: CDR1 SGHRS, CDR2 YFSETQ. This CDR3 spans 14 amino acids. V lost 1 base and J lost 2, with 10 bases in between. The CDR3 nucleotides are TGCGCCAGCAGCTTGCAAGGACAGACCTACGAGCAGTACTTC. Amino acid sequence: CASSLQGQTYEQYF.

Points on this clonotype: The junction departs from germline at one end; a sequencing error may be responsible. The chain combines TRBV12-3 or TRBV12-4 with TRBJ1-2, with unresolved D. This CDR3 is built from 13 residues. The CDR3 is CVSSPGGSYGYTF. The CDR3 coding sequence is TGTGTCAGCAGCCCAGGAGGGAGCTATGGCTACACCTTC.